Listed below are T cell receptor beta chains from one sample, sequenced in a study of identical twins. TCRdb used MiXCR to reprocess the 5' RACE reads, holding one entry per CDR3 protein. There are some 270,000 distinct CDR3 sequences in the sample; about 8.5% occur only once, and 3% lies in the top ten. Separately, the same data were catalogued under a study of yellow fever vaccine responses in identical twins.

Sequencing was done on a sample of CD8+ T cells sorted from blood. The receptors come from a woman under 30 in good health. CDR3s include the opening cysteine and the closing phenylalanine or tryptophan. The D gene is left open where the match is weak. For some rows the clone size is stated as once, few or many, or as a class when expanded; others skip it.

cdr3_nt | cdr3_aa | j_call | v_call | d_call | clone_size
TGTGCCTGGCTGAGCGGGGGCTCAGATACGCAGTATTTT | CAWLSGGSDTQYF | TRBJ2-3 | TRBV30 | TRBD2 | NA
TGTGCCAGCAGCTTAGGAGATTGGGCCGGGGAGCTGTTTTTT | CASSLGDWAGELFF | TRBJ2-2 | TRBV7-8 | NA | few
TGCAGCGTTGCGGGGATCTATGGCTACACCTTC | CSVAGIYGYTF | TRBJ1-2 | TRBV29-1 | NA | many
TGTGCCAGCAGCGCGCCACGAAACACCATATATTTT | CASSAPRNTIYF | TRBJ1-3 | TRBV9 | NA | NA
TGCAGTGCTATCTCTACGGGAGGGCCCCCAGATACGCAGTATTTT | CSAISTGGPPDTQYF | TRBJ2-3 | TRBV20-1 | TRBD2 | many
TGTGCCAGCAGTTTTTCAGTCGAAGCCGGGGAGCTGTTTTTT | CASSFSVEAGELFF | TRBJ2-2 | TRBV28 | NA | few
TGTGCCAGCAGTTACAGGGGGGCCGCTAGCACAGATACGCAGTATTTT | CASSYRGAASTDTQYF | TRBJ2-3 | TRBV6-2/TRBV6-3 | NA | few
TGCAGTGCTAGAGATCAACTAGCGGGAGGCACCTACGAGCAGTACTTC | CSARDQLAGGTYEQYF | TRBJ2-7 | TRBV20-1 | TRBD2 | few
TGTGCCAGCAGTCTAGGACTAGCGGGGGGTCTCTACGAGCAGTACTTC | CASSLGLAGGLYEQYF | TRBJ2-7 | TRBV6-1 | TRBD2 | NA
TGTGCCAGCTCACCACCTCCTTCCCAAGTCTCCTACGAGCAGTACTTC | CASSPPPSQVSYEQYF | TRBJ2-7 | TRBV18 | NA | NA
TGTGCCAGCAGCGCTGACAGGGGCACTGAAGCTTTCTTT | CASSADRGTEAFF | TRBJ1-1 | TRBV9 | TRBD1 | few
TGCGCCAGCAGCTCCTGGGTAGGGGGCACAGATACGCAGTATTTT | CASSSWVGGTDTQYF | TRBJ2-3 | TRBV5-1 | NA | NA
TGTGCCAGCAACATGGGGGTCAGCACAGATACGCAGTATTTT | CASNMGVSTDTQYF | TRBJ2-3 | TRBV9 | NA | NA
TGTGCCAGCAGCGCAACTGGAGATACGCAGTATTTT | CASSATGDTQYF | TRBJ2-3 | TRBV7-2 | NA | once
TGTGCCAGCAGTTTAATGGGATCGAGGTTGGAGAGCTCCTACGAGCAGTACTTC | CASSLMGSRLESSYEQYF | TRBJ2-7 | TRBV28 | NA | NA
TGCGCCAGCAGCCAAGAGCTAGCGGGAGATACGCAGTATTTT | CASSQELAGDTQYF | TRBJ2-3 | TRBV4-1 | TRBD2 | many
TGTGCCAGCAGTGAATATGGAGGGAACTATGGCTACACCTTC | CASSEYGGNYGYTF | TRBJ1-2 | TRBV6-1 | NA | few
TGTGCCAGCAGTCCCGGACTAGCGGATATTAATGAAGTGCAGTTCTTC | CASSPGLADINEVQFF | TRBJ2-1 | TRBV12-3/TRBV12-4 | TRBD2 | NA
TGCAGTGCCTGGATGTCGGACCGACTTCGAGAAAAACTGTTTTTT | CSAWMSDRLREKLFF | TRBJ1-4 | TRBV20-1 | NA | few
TGTGCCAGCAGTTTTTTAGGGGTGGTTGGCTATGGCTACACCTTC | CASSFLGVVGYGYTF | TRBJ1-2 | TRBV12-3/TRBV12-4 | NA | few
TGCAGCGTTAGCCTAGTAGCACTTCCCAGCACGGAGACCCAGTACTTC | CSVSLVALPSTETQYF | TRBJ2-5 | TRBV29-1 | NA | NA
TGCAGCGCGGTAGGGGGTGAGCAGTTCTTC | CSAVGGEQFF | TRBJ2-1 | TRBV29-1 | NA | few
TGCGCCAGCAGCCAACTGGGGGTCACAGATACGCAGTATTTT | CASSQLGVTDTQYF | TRBJ2-3 | TRBV4-1 | NA | many
TGTGCCAGCAGCTACCCCTTAGGACTAGCGGGAGCGGGGAACACCGGGGAGCTGTTTTTT | CASSYPLGLAGAGNTGELFF | TRBJ2-2 | TRBV11-1 | TRBD2 | NA
TGTGCCATCAGTGAGTGGACTAGCGGGAACAATGAGCAGTTCTTC | CAISEWTSGNNEQFF | TRBJ2-1 | TRBV10-3 | TRBD2 | few
TGTGCCAGCAGCTTAGAAAGACAGGACACCGGGGAGCTGTTTTTT | CASSLERQDTGELFF | TRBJ2-2 | TRBV7-9 | NA | NA
TGTGCCAGCATTCCTGAGGCTTTCTTT | CASIPEAFF | TRBJ1-1 | TRBV12-3/TRBV12-4 | NA | many
TGCAGCGTTGTAGGACATCGGGGGGGTTCCTACAATGAGCAGTTCTTC | CSVVGHRGGSYNEQFF | TRBJ2-1 | TRBV29-1 | TRBD2 | many
TGTGCCAGCAGCTTAGTGGGGGAAGCCACTGAAGCTTTCTTT | CASSLVGEATEAFF | TRBJ1-1 | TRBV12-3/TRBV12-4 | NA | many
TGTGCCAGCAGCCCCGGACAGGCGGTAGAGACCCAGTACTTC | CASSPGQAVETQYF | TRBJ2-5 | TRBV6-2/TRBV6-3 | TRBD1 | many
TGTGCCAGCTCACGCGGCAGTCAAGAGACCCAGTACTTC | CASSRGSQETQYF | TRBJ2-5 | TRBV9 | NA | few
TGTGCCAGCAGCCGGCAAGGGGTTGTTGATGAGCAGTTCTTC | CASSRQGVVDEQFF | TRBJ2-1 | TRBV11-2 | NA | NA
TGTGCCAGCAGATCACAGGTTTCCTCTGGAAACACCATATATTTT | CASRSQVSSGNTIYF | TRBJ1-3 | TRBV12-3/TRBV12-4 | NA | few
TGCGCCAGCAGCCAGAGCAGCGTAGACCCCCGCGAGCAGTACTTC | CASSQSSVDPREQYF | TRBJ2-7 | TRBV4-1 | NA | few
TGTGCCATCAGGGAAACTAGCGGGGCCTACGAGCAGTACTTC | CAIRETSGAYEQYF | TRBJ2-7 | TRBV10-3 | TRBD2 | many
TGTGCCAGCAGCCTACGGGGATTGAACACTGAAGCTTTCTTT | CASSLRGLNTEAFF | TRBJ1-1 | TRBV27 | NA | many
TGCAGCGTTCGTAGGGTGGAGGATGGTGGCGATGAGCAGTTCTTC | CSVRRVEDGGDEQFF | TRBJ2-1 | TRBV29-1 | NA | many
TGTGCCTGGAGTGTTGTGGAGAACGAGCAGTACTTC | CAWSVVENEQYF | TRBJ2-7 | TRBV30 | NA | NA
TGTGCCAGCAGCCCCCGGGACAGGGGGAAGTACGAGCAGTACTTC | CASSPRDRGKYEQYF | TRBJ2-7 | TRBV7-8 | TRBD1 | few
TGTGCCAGCAGTTTAGGGGCGCGCTATGGCTACACCTTC | CASSLGARYGYTF | TRBJ1-2 | TRBV27 | NA | few
TGTGCCAGCAGCCAGGGGCCGGGGGCCGAGCAGTACTTC | CASSQGPGAEQYF | TRBJ2-7 | TRBV7-9 | NA | few
TGTGCCAGCAGTAACAGGGGCCCACTTTTCGAGCAGTACTTC | CASSNRGPLFEQYF | TRBJ2-7 | TRBV28 | TRBD1 | many
TGTGCCAGCAGTCCCTCAGCGCTGAACACTGAAGCTTTCTTT | CASSPSALNTEAFF | TRBJ1-1 | TRBV28 | NA | few
TGTGCCAGCAGCTTAGCCCAGATGGAGCAGTTCTTC | CASSLAQMEQFF | TRBJ2-1 | TRBV7-8 | NA | NA
TGTGCCAGCAGTTTGGGAGGGAGTTTGGACGAGCAGTACTTC | CASSLGGSLDEQYF | TRBJ2-7 | TRBV12-3/TRBV12-4 | TRBD2 | many
TGTGCCAGCAGCCAAGATCGACTGTCTAGCACAGATACGCAGTATTTT | CASSQDRLSSTDTQYF | TRBJ2-3 | TRBV3-1 | NA | NA
TGCAGTGCTAGACCATACAGTTCGAGCTCCTACGAGCAGTACTTC | CSARPYSSSSYEQYF | TRBJ2-7 | TRBV20-1 | NA | many
TGTGCCATCAGTGAGGAGGGAGACACTGAAGCTTTCTTT | CAISEEGDTEAFF | TRBJ1-1 | TRBV10-3 | NA | NA
TGTGCCAGCAGGGACAGGGAACACGGGGAGCTGTTTTTT | CASRDREHGELFF | TRBJ2-2 | TRBV9 | TRBD1 | many
TGTGGGAAAGCTGAAGCTTTCTTT | CGKAEAFF | TRBJ1-1 | TRBV24-1 | NA | NA
TGTGCCAGCACTATACCCACAGGATTTCGACTGCCCCCAGTGAGGAGCGAAGCTTTCTTT | CASTIPTGFRLPPVRSEAFF | TRBJ1-1 | TRBV12-3/TRBV12-4 | NA | NA